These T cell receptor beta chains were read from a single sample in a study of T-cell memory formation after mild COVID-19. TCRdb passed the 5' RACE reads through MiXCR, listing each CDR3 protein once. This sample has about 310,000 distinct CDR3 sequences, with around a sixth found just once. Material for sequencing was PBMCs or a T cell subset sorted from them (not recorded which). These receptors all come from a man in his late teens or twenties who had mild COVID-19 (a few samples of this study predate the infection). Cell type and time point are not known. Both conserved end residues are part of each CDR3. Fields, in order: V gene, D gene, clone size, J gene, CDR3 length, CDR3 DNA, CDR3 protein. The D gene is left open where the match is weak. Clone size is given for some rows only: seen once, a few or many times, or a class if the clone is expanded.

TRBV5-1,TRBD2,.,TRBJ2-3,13,TGCGCCAGCAGCGCCGGGACTAGTAATACGCAGTATTTT,CASSAGTSNTQYF
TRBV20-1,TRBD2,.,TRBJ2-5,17,TGCAGTGCACAGACGGTCTCGCGGGGGGAGCCAAGACGGACCCAGTACTTC,CSAQTVSRGEPRRTQYF
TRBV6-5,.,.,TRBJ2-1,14,TGTGCCAGCACGTGGATGGAAGGGGATAATGAGCAGTTCTTC,CASTWMEGDNEQFF
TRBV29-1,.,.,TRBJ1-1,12,TGCAGCGTCGCTTCGCGGGACACTGAAGCTTTCTTT,CSVASRDTEAFF
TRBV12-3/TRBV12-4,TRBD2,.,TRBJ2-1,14,TGTGCCAGTTCTCGGGGGGATTCCTACAATGAGCAGTTCTTC,CASSRGDSYNEQFF
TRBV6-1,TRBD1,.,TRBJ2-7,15,TGTGCCAGCAGTGAAGCTAGGACAGGGAGGAACGAGCAGTACTTC,CASSEARTGRNEQYF
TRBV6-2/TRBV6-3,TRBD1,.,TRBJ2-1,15,TGTGCCAGCGGATCGAGACAGGGGCGGTACAATGAGCAGTTCTTC,CASGSRQGRYNEQFF
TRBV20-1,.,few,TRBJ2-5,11,TGCAGTGCTAGGTTGGGGACCCCAAACCACTTC,CSARLGTPNHF
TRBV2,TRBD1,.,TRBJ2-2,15,TGTGCCAGCAGTGGTTGGGGACAGGGTGTCGGGGAGCTGTTTTTT,CASSGWGQGVGELFF
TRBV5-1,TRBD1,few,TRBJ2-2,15,TGCGCCAGCAGTTCAACCAAGGGGGCGACCGGGGAGCTGTTTTTT,CASSSTKGATGELFF
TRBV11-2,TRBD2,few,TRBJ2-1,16,TGTGCCAGCAGCTTAATGAGCGGGGGGGCCGTCGATGAGCAGTTCTTC,CASSLMSGGAVDEQFF
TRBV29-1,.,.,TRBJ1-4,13,TGCAGCGTTGGGAGAAGGACTAATGAAAAACTGTTTTTT,CSVGRRTNEKLFF
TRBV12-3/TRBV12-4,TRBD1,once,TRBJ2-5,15,TGTGCCAGCAGCCTACGGGGACAGTCCAAAGAGACCCAGTACTTC,CASSLRGQSKETQYF
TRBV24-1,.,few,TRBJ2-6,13,TGTGCCACCAGTGACCCTGGGGCCAACGTCCTGACTTTC,CATSDPGANVLTF
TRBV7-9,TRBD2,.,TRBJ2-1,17,TGTGCCAGCAGCTTGGAACTAGCGGGGGGGCCGTACAATGAGCAGTTCTTC,CASSLELAGGPYNEQFF
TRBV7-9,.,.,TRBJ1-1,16,TGTGCCAGCAGCCCTAGGCGGGCGGTGATGAACACTGAATCTTTCTTT,CASSPRRAVMNTESFF
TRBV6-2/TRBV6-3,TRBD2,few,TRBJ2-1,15,TGTGCCAGCAGAAGGGGACTAGCGGGGGTGAATGAGCAGTTCTTC,CASRRGLAGVNEQFF
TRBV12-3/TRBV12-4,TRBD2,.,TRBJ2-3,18,TGTGCCAGCAGTCCTACCGAGGGTGGACTAGCGTGGAGAAATACGCAGTATTTT,CASSPTEGGLAWRNTQYF
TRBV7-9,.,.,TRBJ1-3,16,TGTGCCAGCAGCTTAGAGGGACCGATCTCTGGAAACACCATATATTTT,CASSLEGPISGNTIYF
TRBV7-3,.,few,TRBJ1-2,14,TGTGCCAGCAGCCTCGGACAGTCGAGCTATGGCTACACCTTC,CASSLGQSSYGYTF
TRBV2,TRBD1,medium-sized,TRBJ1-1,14,TGTGCCAGCAGTGGCAGACAGGGTAGCACTGAAGCTTTCTTT,CASSGRQGSTEAFF
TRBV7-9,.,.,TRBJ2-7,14,TGTGCCAGCAGCCTCAGTCCCAGCTCCTACGAGCAGTACTTC,CASSLSPSSYEQYF
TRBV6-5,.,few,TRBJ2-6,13,TGTGCCAGCAGCCTCCCGGGGACCAACGTCCTGACTTTC,CASSLPGTNVLTF
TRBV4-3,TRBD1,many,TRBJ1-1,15,TGCGCCAGCAGCCTAGATGGACAGGGGGGCACTGAAGCTTTCTTT,CASSLDGQGGTEAFF
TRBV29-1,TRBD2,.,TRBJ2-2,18,TGCAGCGTTGAACTAGCGGGTGATCCAATCGCGAACACCGGGGAGCTGTTTTTT,CSVELAGDPIANTGELFF
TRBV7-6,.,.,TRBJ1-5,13,TGTGCCAGCAGCTTAGGCCCGCAGCAGCCCCAGCATTTT,CASSLGPQQPQHF
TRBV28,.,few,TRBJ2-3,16,TGTGCCAGCAGTGCAGCCGGGACGGGGATCACAGATACGCAGTATTTT,CASSAAGTGITDTQYF
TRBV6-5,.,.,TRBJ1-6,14,TGTGCCAGCAGTTACACCATGGACGGGCGCACCCTCCACTTT,CASSYTMDGRTLHF
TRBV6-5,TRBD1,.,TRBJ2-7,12,TGTGCCAGCAGTTACAGGGGGCGCGAGCAGTACTTC,CASSYRGREQYF
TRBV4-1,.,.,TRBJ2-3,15,TGCGCCAGCAGCCAAGAACACACGGACGGAGATACGCAGTATTTT,CASSQEHTDGDTQYF
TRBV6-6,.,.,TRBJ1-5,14,TGTGCCAGCAGTTACTCCTCCAGGGATCAGCCCCAGCATTTT,CASSYSSRDQPQHF